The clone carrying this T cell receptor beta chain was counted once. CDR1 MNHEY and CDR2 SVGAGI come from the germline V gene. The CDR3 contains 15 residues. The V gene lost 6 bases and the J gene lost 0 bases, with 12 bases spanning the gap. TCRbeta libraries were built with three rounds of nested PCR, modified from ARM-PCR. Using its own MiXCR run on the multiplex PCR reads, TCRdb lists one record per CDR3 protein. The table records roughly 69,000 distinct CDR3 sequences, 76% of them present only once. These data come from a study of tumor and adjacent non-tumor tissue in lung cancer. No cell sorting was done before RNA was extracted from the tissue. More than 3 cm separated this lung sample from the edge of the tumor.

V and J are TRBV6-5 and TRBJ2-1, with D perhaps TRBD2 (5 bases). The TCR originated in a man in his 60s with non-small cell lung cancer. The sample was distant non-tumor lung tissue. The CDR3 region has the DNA TGTGCCAGCAGGCCTCTAGCATGCTCCTACAATGAGCAGTTCTTC. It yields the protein CASRPLACSYNEQFF.